This T cell receptor (beta chain) comes out of a study of T-cell memory formation after mild COVID-19. About the research overall: For the most part, TCR clusters were specific to one donor. Overall study findings and caveats: The finding that pre-infection memory included some responding clones suggested that cross-reactive memory joined. Still unconfirmed is whether the second-wave clones peaking on day 37 recognized SARS-CoV-2.

Germline V lookup: CDR1 SGHRS, CDR2 YFSETQ. The CDR3 spans 13 residues. V lost 3 bases and J 3 bases, leaving 9 bases between the germline ends. After 5'RACE with constant-segment primers, TCR alpha and TCR beta cDNA libraries carrying sample barcodes and UMIs were obtained. TCRdb redid the calling of the 5' RACE reads with MiXCR, one entry per CDR3 protein. The data hold approximately 570,000 distinct CDR3 sequences, with approximately 19% observed a single time. As for this clonotype: The target antigen is unknown.

The chain carries TRBV5-1 and TRBJ1-1; D unresolved. The specimen sequenced was PBMCs or a T cell subset sorted from them (not recorded which). The receptor's source is an adult woman who had mild COVID-19 (a few samples of this study predate the infection). Cell type and time point are not known. CDR3 residues: CASSSGYDTEAFF. CDR3 DNA sequence: TGCGCCAGCAGCTCGGGGTACGACACTGAAGCTTTCTTT.